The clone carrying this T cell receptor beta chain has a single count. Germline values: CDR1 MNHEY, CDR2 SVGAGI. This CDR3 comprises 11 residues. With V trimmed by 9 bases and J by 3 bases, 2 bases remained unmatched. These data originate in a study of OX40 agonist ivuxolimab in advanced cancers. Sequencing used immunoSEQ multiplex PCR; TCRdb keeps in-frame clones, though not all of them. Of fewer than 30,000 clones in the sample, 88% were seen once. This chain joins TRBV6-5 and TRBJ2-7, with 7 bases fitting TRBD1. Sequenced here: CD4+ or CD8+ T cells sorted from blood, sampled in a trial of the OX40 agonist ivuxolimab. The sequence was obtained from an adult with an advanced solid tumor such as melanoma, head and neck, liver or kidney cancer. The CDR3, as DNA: TGTGCCAGTCGACAGGGCTACGAGCAGTACTTC. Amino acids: CASRQGYEQYF.